This section outlines one TCR beta chain sequence together with its context. The antigen is undetermined. Data came from immunoSEQ multiplex PCR; TCRdb stores just in-frame clones and leaves some out. The sample contains 150,000 or so clones, 80% to 90% of which appear only once. This sample is drawn from a study of T cell responses to AZD1222 COVID-19 vaccine. This CDR3 region has 12 residues. Germline CDR1 reads MDHEN; CDR2 reads SYDVKM. V was shortened by 2 bases and J by 7 bases, with 9 bases between the two germline ends. General study points: Breadth and depth of Spike-specific TCRs rose after two AZD1222 doses. Among AZD1222 vaccinees, only 5 to 7 were seropositive at baseline. In all cases, repertoires were sampled only after the peak T cell response. In the spike-specific TCR repertoire, nearly half reportedly target unmutated variant regions.

The rearrangement joins TRBV28 to TRBJ2-7; unclear D gene. This specimen consisted of peripheral blood, obtained 28 days after the second dose of the MenACWY control vaccine. This sequence originates from an adult who received the MenACWY meningococcal vaccine as a control. The CDR3 protein is CASSLKGREQYF. DNA of the CDR3: TGTGCCAGCAGTTTAAAGGGCCGGGAGCAGTACTTC.